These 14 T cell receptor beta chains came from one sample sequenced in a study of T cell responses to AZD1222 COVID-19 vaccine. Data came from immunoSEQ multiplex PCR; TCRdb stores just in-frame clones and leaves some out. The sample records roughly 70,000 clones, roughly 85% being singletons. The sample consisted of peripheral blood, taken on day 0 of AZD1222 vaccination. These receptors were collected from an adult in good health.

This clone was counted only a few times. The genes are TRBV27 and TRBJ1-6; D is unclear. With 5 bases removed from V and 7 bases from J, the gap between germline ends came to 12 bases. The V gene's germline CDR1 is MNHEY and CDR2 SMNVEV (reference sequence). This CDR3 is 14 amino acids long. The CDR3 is CASSLLGSNSPLHF. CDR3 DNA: TGTGCCAGCAGTCTCCTTGGGAGCAATTCACCCCTCCACTTT.

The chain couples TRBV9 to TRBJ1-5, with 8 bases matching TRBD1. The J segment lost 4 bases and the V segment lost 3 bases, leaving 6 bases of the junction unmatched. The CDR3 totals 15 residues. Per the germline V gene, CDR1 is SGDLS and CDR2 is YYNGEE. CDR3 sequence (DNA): TGTGCCAGCAGCGCCGGACAGGGATCGAATCAGCCCCAGCATTTT. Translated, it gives CASSAGQGSNQPQHF.

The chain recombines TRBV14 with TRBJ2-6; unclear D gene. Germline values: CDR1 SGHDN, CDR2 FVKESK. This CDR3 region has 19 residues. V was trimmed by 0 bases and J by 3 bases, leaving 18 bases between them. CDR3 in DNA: TGTGCCAGCAGCCAAGATATTGAAAGATCGAGGATTGGGGCCAACGTCCTGACTTTC. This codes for CASSQDIERSRIGANVLTF.

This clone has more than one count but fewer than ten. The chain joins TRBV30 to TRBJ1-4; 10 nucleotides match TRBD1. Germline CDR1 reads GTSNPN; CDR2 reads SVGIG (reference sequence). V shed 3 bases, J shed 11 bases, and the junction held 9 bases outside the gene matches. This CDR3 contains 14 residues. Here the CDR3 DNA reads TGTGCCTGGAGCCCTGGGACAGGGGATAGGAAACTGTTTTTT. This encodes CAWSPGTGDRKLFF.

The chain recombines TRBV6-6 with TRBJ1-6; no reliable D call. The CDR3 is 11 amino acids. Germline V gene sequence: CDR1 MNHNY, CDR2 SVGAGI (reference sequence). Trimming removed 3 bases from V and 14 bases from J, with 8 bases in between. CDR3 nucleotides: TGTGCCAGCAGTTATCAGGTGACCCTCCACTTT. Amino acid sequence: CASSYQVTLHF.

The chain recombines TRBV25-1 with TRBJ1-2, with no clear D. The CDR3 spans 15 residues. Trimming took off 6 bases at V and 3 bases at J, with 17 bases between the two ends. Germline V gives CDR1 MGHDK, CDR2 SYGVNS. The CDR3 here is CASSLGKGSYYGYTF. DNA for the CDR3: TGTGCCAGCAGCCTAGGAAAGGGTTCCTACTATGGCTACACCTTC.

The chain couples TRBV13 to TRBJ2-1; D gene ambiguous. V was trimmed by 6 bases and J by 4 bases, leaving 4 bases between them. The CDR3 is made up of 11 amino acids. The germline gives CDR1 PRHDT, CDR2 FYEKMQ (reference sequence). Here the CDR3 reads CASRLYNEQFF. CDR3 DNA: TGTGCCAGCAGATTGTACAATGAGCAGTTCTTC.

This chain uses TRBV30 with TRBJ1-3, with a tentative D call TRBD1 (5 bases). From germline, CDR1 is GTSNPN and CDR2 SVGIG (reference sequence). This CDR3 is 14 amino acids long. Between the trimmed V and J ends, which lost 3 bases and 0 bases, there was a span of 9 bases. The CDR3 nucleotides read TGTGCCTGGAGAGAGGGGTTCTCTGGAAACACCATATATTTT. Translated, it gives CAWREGFSGNTIYF.

The CDR3 sequence: CASSQARGNSPLHF. Here the CDR3 DNA reads TGTGCCAGCAGCCAGGCCAGGGGTAATTCACCCCTCCACTTT. This rearrangement joins TRBV3-1 (or the pseudogene TRBV3-2) to TRBJ1-6; a weak D match, TRBD1 (6 bases). The germline V gene encodes CDR1 LGHDT and CDR2 YNNKEL (reference sequence). The V end was cut by 3 bases, the J end by 6 bases, with 9 bases between. CDR3 size: 14 residues.

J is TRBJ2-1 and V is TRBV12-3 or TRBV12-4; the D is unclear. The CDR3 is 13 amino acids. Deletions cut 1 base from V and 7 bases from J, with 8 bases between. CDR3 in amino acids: CASSLGLPNEQFF. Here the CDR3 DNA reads TGTGCCAGCAGTTTAGGGCTGCCTAATGAGCAGTTCTTC.

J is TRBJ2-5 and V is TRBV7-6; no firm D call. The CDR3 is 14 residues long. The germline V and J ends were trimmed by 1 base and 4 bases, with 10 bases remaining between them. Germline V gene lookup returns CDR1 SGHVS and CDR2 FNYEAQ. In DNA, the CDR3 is TGTGCCAGCAGCTTAGGCTCCTCCAGAGAGACCCAGTACTTC. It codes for CASSLGSSRETQYF.

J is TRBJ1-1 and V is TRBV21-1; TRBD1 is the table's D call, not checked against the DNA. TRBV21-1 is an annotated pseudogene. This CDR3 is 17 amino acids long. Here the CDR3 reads CASSKVQGGVRDTEAFF. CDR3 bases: TGTGCCAGCAGCAAAGTACAGGGGGGGGTCCGAGACACTGAAGCTTTCTTT.

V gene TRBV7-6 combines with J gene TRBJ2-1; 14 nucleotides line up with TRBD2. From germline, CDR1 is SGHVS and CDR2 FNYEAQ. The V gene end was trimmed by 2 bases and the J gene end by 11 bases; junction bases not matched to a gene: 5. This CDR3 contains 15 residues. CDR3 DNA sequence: TGTGCCAGCAGCTTAAGACTAGCGGGAGGGCCCCAGCAGTTCTTC. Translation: CASSLRLAGGPQQFF. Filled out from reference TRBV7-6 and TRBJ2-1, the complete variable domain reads GAGVSQSPRYKVTKRGQDVALRCDPISGHVSLYWYRQALGQGPEFLTYFNYEAQQDKSGLPNDRFSAERPEGSISTLTIQRTEQRDSAMYRCASSLRLAGGPQQFFGPGTRLTVL.

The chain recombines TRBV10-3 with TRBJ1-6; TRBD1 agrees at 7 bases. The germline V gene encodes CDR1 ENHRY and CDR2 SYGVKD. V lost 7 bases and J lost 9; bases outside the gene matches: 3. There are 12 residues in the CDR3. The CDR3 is CAINAGGSPLHF. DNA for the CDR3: TGTGCCATCAACGCAGGGGGTTCACCCCTCCACTTT.